A single sample gave rise to the 18 T cell receptor beta chains below, sequenced in a study of regulatory T cells in long-lasting Graves disease. Time point of the sample: persistent/refractory GD, antithyroid drugs over 5 years with positive TRAb. From RNA extracted from PBMCs, the TCR library was made. In building TCR beta libraries, iRepertoire HTBI primers were used together with Arm-PCR of CDR3 regions. TCRdb called the multiplex PCR reads again in MiXCR, with one record for every CDR3 protein. Of 350,000 to 450,000 distinct CDR3 sequences listed, 20% to 25% are singletons. Sequenced material: peripheral blood mononuclear cells (PBMCs), taken when the disease was refractory, from a patient treated with antithyroid drugs. Receptors originate from a female donor with Graves disease.

The chain uses TRBV3-1 and TRBJ2-3; no clear D gene. In germline, CDR1 is LGHDT, CDR2 YNNKEL (reference sequence). Trimming cost V 1 base and J 6 bases, with 11 bases left between them. The CDR3 is 14 residues long. Here the CDR3 DNA reads TGTGCCAGCAGCCAAGCCCTTAAAAAGGATACGCAGTATTTT. Translation: CASSQALKKDTQYF.

In its sample, this clonotype was seen many times. This chain links TRBV20-1 with TRBJ2-7; 10 bases are shared with TRBD2. J was trimmed by 0 bases and V by 2 bases; bases with no gene match: 7. The CDR3 is 16 residues long. Germline loops: CDR1 DFQATT, CDR2 SNEGSKA (reference sequence). This chain's CDR3 is CSARRPLAGISYEQYF. DNA of the CDR3: TGCAGTGCTAGACGCCCACTAGCGGGGATCTCCTACGAGCAGTACTTC.

This clonotype was seen many times. The chain recombines TRBV12-3 or TRBV12-4 with TRBJ2-5; weak D call: TRBD1 (7 bases). The CDR3 is made up of 15 amino acids. Trimming left V 6 bases short and J 2 bases short, with 16 bases between. CDR3 in DNA: TGTGCCAGCAGACCCAAGGCGGGACAGCAAGAGACCCAGTACTTC. Amino acids: CASRPKAGQQETQYF.

The chain joins TRBV6-1 to TRBJ2-6; 11 nucleotides agree with TRBD1. Unmatched junction bases numbered 14, after V lost 8 bases and J lost 2 bases. Germline-derived CDR1 and CDR2 are MNHNS and SASEGT. CDR3 size: 19 residues. In DNA, the CDR3 is TGTGCCAGCTCACCACCGACAGGACAGGGGGCACCTGGGGCCAACGTCCTGACTTTC. It yields the protein CASSPPTGQGAPGANVLTF.

At least ten counts were recorded for this clonotype. V gene TRBV18 combines with J gene TRBJ1-1; no clear D gene. The CDR3 extends over 13 amino acids. The ends were cut back, 3 bases at V and 1 base at J, with 6 bases in the middle. Germline CDR1 and CDR2: KGHSH and LQKENI. The CDR3 spells CASSPIENTEAFF. In nucleotides, the CDR3 is TGTGCCAGCTCACCTATAGAGAACACTGAAGCTTTCTTT.

The chain has TRBV20-1 and TRBJ2-7; possibly TRBD2 for D (6 bases). V was trimmed by 4 bases and J by 3 bases, leaving 13 bases between them. Germline CDR1 DFQATT, CDR2 SNEGSKA (reference sequence). This CDR3 region has 13 residues. CDR3 protein: CSATPLGGYEQYF. The CDR3, as DNA: TGCAGTGCTACGCCTTTGGGGGGCTACGAGCAGTACTTC.

The rearrangement joins TRBV6-5 to TRBJ2-7, with 7 bases identical to TRBD1. This CDR3 contains 15 residues. CDR1 MNHEY and CDR2 SVGAGI come from the germline V gene. V shed 0 bases, J shed 5 bases, and the junction held 7 bases outside the gene matches. In nucleotides, the CDR3 is TGTGCCAGCAGTTACTCGTGGCAGGGGGTAGACGAGCAGTACTTC. Translated, it gives CASSYSWQGVDEQYF.

This clonotype was found a few times. The chain has TRBV7-2 and TRBJ2-1, with 9 bases aligning to TRBD2. CDR3 size: 19 residues. Germline CDR1 SGHTA, CDR2 FQGNSA. The trim removed 1 base at V and 10 bases at J, leaving 20 bases unmatched. The CDR3 here is CASSLGAEGVTSGRLEQFF. The CDR3 nucleotides are TGTGCCAGCAGCTTAGGGGCCGAGGGGGTGACTAGCGGCCGTTTGGAGCAGTTCTTC. Full variable domain (missing parts from reference TRBV7-2 and TRBJ2-1): GAGVSQSPSNKVTEKGKDVELRCDPISGHTALYWYRQSLGQGLEFLIYFQGNSAPDKSGLPSDRFSAERTGGSVSTLTIQRTQQEDSAVYLCASSLGAEGVTSGRLEQFFGPGTRLTVL.

This chain uses TRBV28 with TRBJ2-3, with D possibly matching TRBD2 (5 bases). This CDR3 is built from 16 residues. From germline, CDR1 is MDHEN and CDR2 SYDVKM. V dropped 5 bases and J dropped 2 bases, with 17 bases sitting between them. The CDR3 sequence: CASSRQGNRDTDTQYF. CDR3 DNA: TGTGCCAGCAGTCGTCAAGGGAATCGGGACACAGATACGCAGTATTTT.

This clonotype was found a few times. This chain joins TRBV15 and TRBJ1-2; D is possibly TRBD1 (6 bases). Trimming removed 0 bases from V and 7 bases from J, with 27 bases in between. The CDR3 loop spans 19 amino acids. Germline CDR1 LNHNV, CDR2 YYDKDF (reference sequence). The CDR3 loop is CATSRDRAGHRAASGGYTF. DNA for the CDR3: TGTGCCACCAGCAGAGATCGAGCCGGGCACAGGGCAGCTAGTGGTGGCTACACCTTC.

In this sample, this clonotype turned up many times. This chain joins TRBV19 and TRBJ1-2; TRBD1 is a possible D gene (6 bases). V lost 3 bases to trimming and J lost 8 bases, with 19 bases between them. The CDR3 has 15 amino acids. In germline, CDR1 is LNHDA, CDR2 SQIVND (reference sequence). The CDR3 nucleotides read TGTGCCAGTAGTATGTGGGGGCAAAACTACGTCGGCTACACCTTC. Translation gives CASSMWGQNYVGYTF.

This clonotype was recorded many times. V and J are TRBV14 and TRBJ2-7; 9 bases map to TRBD1. V was clipped by 4 bases and J by 1 base; unmatched bases: 5. CDR1 is SGHDN and CDR2 is FVKESK in the germline V gene. The CDR3 extends over 15 amino acids. In DNA form, the CDR3 reads TGTGCCAGCAGCCTTCGACAGGGGGTATCCTACGAGCAGTACTTC. Its protein is CASSLRQGVSYEQYF.

This clonotype appeared many times. V gene TRBV12-3 or TRBV12-4 combines with J gene TRBJ2-7; no definite D call. With 3 bases removed from V and 0 bases from J, the gap between germline ends came to 12 bases. The CDR3 consists of 15 residues. The CDR3 region is CASSFPDASSYEQYF. The CDR3 nucleotides read TGTGCCAGCAGTTTCCCGGACGCGAGCTCCTACGAGCAGTACTTC.

There are many counts of this clonotype. The chain combines TRBV12-3 or TRBV12-4 with TRBJ2-7, with 9 nucleotides matching TRBD1. The CDR3 runs 15 residues. V trimming: 6 bases; J trimming: 7 bases; junction bases outside the gene matches: 13. CDR3 DNA sequence: TGTGCCAGCAGCTGGACCGGACAGGGGATGCGTGAGCAGTACTTC. Amino acids: CASSWTGQGMREQYF.

The chain employs TRBV27 and TRBJ2-1; 7 bases fit TRBD2. J was trimmed by 4 bases and V by 10 bases; bases with no gene match: 7. CDR1 MNHEY and CDR2 SMNVEV come from the germline V gene (reference sequence). The CDR3 covers 13 residues. CDR3 in DNA: TGTGCCACCCTGGGGGGGTATTACAATGAGCAGTTCTTC. This codes for CATLGGYYNEQFF.

This clonotype was found many times. The chain recombines TRBV3-1 with TRBJ1-1; TRBD1 matches at 7 bases. Germline loops: CDR1 LGHDT, CDR2 YNNKEL (reference sequence). The ends lost 3 bases at V and 6 bases at J; junction bases unmatched: 4. This CDR3 is 13 amino acids long. The CDR3 DNA sequence: TGTGCCAGCAGCCAGGACCAGGGGGCTGAAGCTTTCTTT. Its translation: CASSQDQGAEAFF.

This sequence joins TRBV28 and TRBJ1-5; 8 bases are shared with TRBD1. The CDR3 sequence is 16 residues long. From germline, CDR1 is MDHEN and CDR2 SYDVKM. V gave up 6 bases and J gave up 0 bases; unmatched junction bases: 7. CDR3 nucleotide sequence: TGTGCCAGCAGGAAAGGGACAGGCCATAGCAATCAGCCCCAGCATTTT. Residues: CASRKGTGHSNQPQHF.

This clonotype has more than one count but fewer than ten. The V and J genes are TRBV14 and TRBJ2-7; unclear D gene. Germline V lookup: CDR1 SGHDN, CDR2 FVKESK. V lost 5 bases and J lost 6, with 17 bases in between. The CDR3 has 14 residues. CDR3 sequence (DNA): TGTGCCAGCAGCAGGAGCGAGACATCCGTCGAGCAGTACTTC. It specifies CASSRSETSVEQYF.